These 27 T cell receptor beta chains were all obtained from the same sample, sequenced in a study of blood T cells in healthy people across ages. The use of a sample-barcoded 5' primer and a J-beta primer mix characterized a second PCR of about 7 to 12 cycles. From the 5' RACE reads, TCRdb called clonotypes with MiXCR, one entry per CDR3 protein. Altogether hundreds of thousands of distinct CDR3 sequences are present, around two fifths being singletons, with the ten largest covering nearly 20%. Sequenced sample: blood. The receptors here all came from a man between 60 and 75 years old in good health.

Only a few counts were recorded for this clonotype. Mismatch with germline at one junction end may stem from a read error. V is TRBV7-7 and J is TRBJ2-6; the match to TRBD1 covers 8 bases. CDR3 size: 18 residues. Germline CDR1 and CDR2: SSHAT and FNYEAQ (reference sequence). The CDR3 sequence: CASSGASGTGSGANVLTF. CDR3 bases: TGTGCTAGCAGCGGAGCTTCCGGGACAGGCTCTGGGGCCAACGTCCTGACTTTC. The variable domain in full, with the rest retrieved from reference TRBV7-7 and TRBJ2-6, is GAGVSQSPRYKVTKRGQDVTLRCDPISSHATLYWYQQALGQGPEFLTYFNYEAQPDKSGLPSDRFSAERPEGSISTLTIQRTEQRDSAMYRCASSGASGTGSGANVLTFGAGSRLTVL.

This clonotype has a handful of counts. This chain links TRBV20-1 with TRBJ2-1, with 9 bases that match TRBD2. Germline trimming cut 5 bases from V and 0 bases from J; bases unmatched to any gene: 5. This CDR3 region has 15 residues. Germline CDR1 and CDR2: DFQATT and SNEGSKA (reference sequence). This CDR3 is CSASSGASSYNEQFF. The CDR3 bases are TGCAGTGCTTCTAGCGGGGCCAGCTCCTACAATGAGCAGTTCTTC.

This clonotype appeared a few times. V gene TRBV27 combines with J gene TRBJ2-1; 11 bases line up with TRBD2. Germline CDR1 and CDR2: MNHEY and SMNVEV (reference sequence). V lost 5 bases and J lost 1; bases outside the gene matches: 4. The CDR3 is 16 residues long. CDR3 sequence (DNA): TGTGCCAGCAGTGCTAGCGGGGGGCCTTCCTACAATGAGCAGTTCTTC. This encodes CASSASGGPSYNEQFF.

This clonotype came up a few times. The V call is TRBV5-1, the J call TRBJ2-4, with D perhaps matching TRBD1 (6 bases). The V end was cut by 7 bases, the J end by 0 bases, with 11 bases between. Germline CDR1 is SGHRS and CDR2 is YFSETQ. CDR3 length: 14 amino acids. The CDR3 DNA reads TGCGCCAGCTCAGGGGAACTAGCCAAAAACATTCAGTACTTC. It encodes CASSGELAKNIQYF.

The chain is built from TRBV27 and TRBJ2-7, with D tentatively TRBD2 (7 bases). Trimming removed 0 bases from V and 2 bases from J, with 14 bases in between. From germline, CDR1 is MNHEY and CDR2 SMNVEV (reference sequence). This CDR3 has 16 residues. The CDR3 DNA follows: TGTGCCAGCAGTTTATCGGCAGGGGACTATACCTACGAGCAGTACTTC. This gives the protein CASSLSAGDYTYEQYF.

This clonotype appeared a few times. The chain employs TRBV7-2 and TRBJ2-1, with TRBD2 matching 11 bases. The CDR3 totals 15 residues. The V segment lost 4 bases and the J segment 9 bases; nucleotides outside the gene matches: 8. Germline CDR1 reads SGHTA; CDR2 reads FQGNSA. CDR3 region: CASSSVAGGLTEQFF. The CDR3 DNA reads TGTGCCAGCAGCTCGGTAGCGGGGGGGCTTACTGAGCAGTTCTTC.

The chain recombines TRBV19 with TRBJ1-1; 7 positions match TRBD1. Trimming removed 4 bases from V and 1 base from J; junction bases left unmatched: 12. Looked up from germline, CDR1 is LNHDA and CDR2 is SQIVND (reference sequence). The CDR3 length is 17 residues. The CDR3 nucleotides are TGTGCCAGTAGTAGTTTCTGGTCAGGGGGACGGAACACTGAAGCTTTCTTT. It is translated as CASSSFWSGGRNTEAFF.

This clonotype occurred a few times. J is TRBJ2-5 and V is TRBV5-1; D unresolved. CDR3 length: 13 residues. Germline V CDR1 and CDR2: SGHRS, YFSETQ. Trimming shortened V by 5 bases and J by 2 bases, and 10 bases separated the two germline ends. This chain's CDR3 is CASRVPPQETQYF. DNA of the CDR3: TGCGCCAGCAGGGTCCCCCCACAAGAGACCCAGTACTTC.

This clonotype was detected only a few times. The chain has TRBV4-3 and TRBJ1-2; D not certain. Germline CDR1 LGHNA, CDR2 YSLEER. CDR3 length: 14 amino acids. The V and J ends lost 3 bases and 4 bases respectively, with 12 bases between them. The CDR3 reads CASSQGREGYGYTF. CDR3 sequence (DNA): TGCGCCAGCAGCCAGGGCCGCGAGGGCTATGGCTACACCTTC.

V usage is TRBV6-1 and J usage is TRBJ1-4; D is uncertain. This CDR3 is 14 amino acids long. CDR1 and CDR2 from the germline V gene are MNHNS and SASEGT. V was trimmed by 7 bases and J by 8 bases, leaving 17 bases between them. CDR3 bases: TGTGCCAGCACTAAGGACCGGATGGTGGAAAAACTGTTTTTT. Residues: CASTKDRMVEKLFF.

The chain carries TRBV5-1 and TRBJ2-7; unclear D gene. Trimming removed 4 bases from V and 2 bases from J, with 19 bases in between. The CDR3 extends over 16 amino acids. CDR1 and CDR2 from the germline V gene are SGHRS and YFSETQ. CDR3 DNA sequence: TGCGCCAGCAGCCCACCGTCCTCGGCCCCCACCTACGAGCAGTACTTC. Amino acid sequence: CASSPPSSAPTYEQYF.

In its sample, this clonotype was seen many times. This chain uses TRBV12-3 or TRBV12-4 with TRBJ1-2; D call uncertain. Trimming left V 4 bases short and J 7 bases short, with 7 bases between. This CDR3 spans 11 amino acids. CDR3 DNA: TGTGCCAGCAGTTGGGCTGGTGGCTACACCTTC. Its translation: CASSWAGGYTF.

CDR3 sequence reads: CASSLVGDGAEETQYF. The CDR3 DNA is TGTGCCAGCAGCTTAGTTGGGGACGGGGCGGAAGAGACCCAGTACTTC. The rearrangement uses TRBV7-2 and TRBJ2-5; D is tentatively TRBD1 or TRBD2 (5 bases each). V lost 1 base and J 3 bases, leaving 15 bases between the germline ends. The CDR3 contains 16 residues. Looked up from germline, CDR1 is SGHTA and CDR2 is FQGNSA.

The genes are TRBV6-2 or TRBV6-3 and TRBJ1-5, with unresolved D. This CDR3 is 15 amino acids long. Germline CDR1 reads MNHEY; CDR2 reads SVGEGT. Trimming left V 6 bases short and J 2 bases short, with 14 bases between. CDR3: CASSSPRLGNQPQHF. CDR3 coding DNA: TGTGCCAGCAGCTCGCCACGGTTGGGCAATCAGCCCCAGCATTTT.

The genes are TRBV3-1 and TRBJ2-3; 7 bases are shared with TRBD2. CDR1 LGHDT and CDR2 YNNKEL come from the germline V gene (reference sequence). V lost 5 bases and J lost 0; bases outside the gene matches: 8. The CDR3 consists of 16 residues. DNA for the CDR3: TGTGCCAGCAGCGGCCGACGTAGCGGGAGCACAGATACGCAGTATTTT. Its protein product is CASSGRRSGSTDTQYF.

This clonotype was counted between two and nine times. CDR3 sequence reads: CASSSGGAYGYTF. Written as DNA, the CDR3 is TGTGCCAGCAGCTCGGGGGGGGCCTATGGCTACACCTTC. V and J are TRBV13 and TRBJ1-2; D may be TRBD1 (6 bases). Germline V gives CDR1 PRHDT, CDR2 FYEKMQ (reference sequence). V was trimmed by 4 bases and J by 4 bases, leaving 10 bases between them. The CDR3 extends over 13 amino acids.

The rearrangement uses TRBV5-4 and TRBJ2-1; D tentatively reads TRBD1 or TRBD2 (7 bases each). Trimming removed 3 bases from V and 8 bases from J, with 15 bases in between. This CDR3 contains 14 residues. Germline loops: CDR1 SGHNT, CDR2 YYREEE (reference sequence). This CDR3 is CASSSGGVVDEQFF. DNA of the CDR3: TGTGCCAGCAGCTCAGGGGGGGTAGTGGATGAGCAGTTCTTC.

This clonotype was observed a handful of times. CDR3 DNA sequence: TGTGCCAGCACCTGGGGCTCCAGGGCAGATACGCAGTATTTT. This encodes CASTWGSRADTQYF. V is TRBV27 and J is TRBJ2-3; possible D gene TRBD1, 5 bases. V lost 7 bases to trimming and J lost 4 bases, with 15 bases between them. CDR1 is MNHEY and CDR2 is SMNVEV in the germline V gene (reference sequence). This CDR3 spans 14 amino acids.

The V and J genes are TRBV20-1 and TRBJ2-3, with D possibly being TRBD1 (6 bases). Germline V gene sequence: CDR1 DFQATT, CDR2 SNEGSKA (reference sequence). V was shortened by 6 bases and J by 6 bases, with 16 bases between the two germline ends. This CDR3 has 13 amino acids. The CDR3 loop reads CSATGGSVDTQYF. CDR3 coding DNA: TGCAGTGCCACTGGGGGCAGTGTTGATACGCAGTATTTT.

This clonotype was seen a handful of times. The chain is built from TRBV12-3 or TRBV12-4 and TRBJ2-7; 8 nucleotides agree with TRBD1. The CDR3 has 14 amino acids. V dropped 7 bases and J dropped 0; count of bases not matched to a gene: 5. This chain's CDR3 is CASKRTGISYEQYF. The DNA for the CDR3 is TGTGCCAGCAAGAGGACAGGGATCTCCTACGAGCAGTACTTC.

A few counts support this clonotype. The chain joins TRBV6-2 or TRBV6-3 to TRBJ1-2; D remains unclear. V was pared by 6 bases and J by 6 bases, with 11 bases between. This CDR3 spans 12 amino acids. Per the germline V gene, CDR1 is MNHEY and CDR2 is SVGEGT. CDR3 in amino acids: CASSQELDGYTF. The CDR3 bases are TGTGCCAGCAGCCAAGAGCTCGATGGCTACACCTTC.

The chain uses TRBV13 and TRBJ1-1, with D perhaps TRBD1 (5 bases). The CDR3 is 13 amino acids. The germline gives CDR1 PRHDT, CDR2 FYEKMQ (reference sequence). V gave up 10 bases and J gave up 0 bases, with 12 bases separating them. The CDR3 reads CATQGRLNTEAFF. The DNA of the CDR3 is TGTGCCACCCAGGGCCGTTTGAACACTGAAGCTTTCTTT.

The gene calls are TRBV6-5 and TRBJ2-3; 14 nucleotides match TRBD2. The germline gives CDR1 MNHEY, CDR2 SVGAGI. The CDR3 contains 19 residues. J was trimmed by 0 bases and V by 0 bases; bases with no gene match: 5. CDR3 DNA sequence: TGTGCCAGCAGTTACTCGACTAGCGGGAGGGCCGGGAGCACAGATACGCAGTATTTT. Protein product: CASSYSTSGRAGSTDTQYF.

The chain combines TRBV11-2 with TRBJ2-4; D is undetermined. Germline CDR1 and CDR2: SGHAT and FQNNGV. CDR3 length: 13 residues. Trimming removed 3 bases at V and 8 bases at J, with 11 bases between. The chain's CDR3 is CASSFTELDIQYF. In nucleotides, the CDR3 is TGTGCCAGCAGCTTTACTGAGCTTGACATTCAGTACTTC.

Turning to this clonotype: This could be a read error, since a much larger clone is one nucleotide away. V usage is TRBV20-1 and J usage is TRBJ2-1, with 8 positions matching TRBD2. The length of the CDR3 is 14 residues. V lost 3 bases and J lost 5; bases outside the gene matches: 6. Germline V CDR1 and CDR2: DFQATT, SNEGSKA (reference sequence). In DNA, the CDR3 is TGCAGTGCTAGCGCAAGCGGGGGAGACAATGAGCAGTTCTTC. It specifies CSASASGGDNEQFF.

The V gene is TRBV5-5, the J gene TRBJ2-3; 8 bases are shared with TRBD1. The CDR3 is 12 amino acids. Germline-derived CDR1 and CDR2 are SGHKS and YYEKEE (reference sequence). V shed 5 bases, J shed 6 bases, and the junction held 2 bases outside the gene matches. The CDR3 loop reads CASRQGVDTQYF. The CDR3 region has the DNA TGTGCCAGCAGACAGGGGGTGGATACGCAGTATTTT.

The chain has TRBV24-1 and TRBJ2-1; 7 nucleotides line up with TRBD2. The CDR3 contains 16 residues. V lost 4 bases to trimming and J lost 0 bases; unmatched junction nucleotides: 5. The V gene's germline CDR1 is KGHDR and CDR2 SFDVKD. In DNA, the CDR3 is TGTGCCACCAGTGACGGAGCGGGGCCCTCCTACAATGAGCAGTTCTTC. Residues: CATSDGAGPSYNEQFF.